Presented here are 10 T cell receptor beta chains from one specimen sequenced in a study of T cells after yellow fever vaccination. TCRdb re-called the 5' RACE reads through MiXCR, storing one row per CDR3 protein. Of 55,000 to 70,000 distinct CDR3 sequences in the sample, just over 6.5% were seen once. The specimen comprised CD8+ T cells sorted from PBMCs, sampled about 41 days after the first yellow fever vaccination. The receptors come from a man aged 18 to 29 who received the YFV17D yellow fever vaccine.

The chain uses TRBV12-3 or TRBV12-4 and TRBJ2-2; 7 bases are a match to TRBD1. Trimming at V came to 6 bases and at J to 0 bases, leaving 1 base not matched to a gene. The CDR3 is made up of 14 amino acids. The CDR3 protein is CASRDRANTGELFF. For the CDR3, the DNA is TGTGCCAGCAGAGACAGGGCGAACACCGGGGAGCTGTTTTTT.

The chain recombines TRBV12-3 or TRBV12-4 with TRBJ2-7; 7 nucleotides align to TRBD1. This CDR3 comprises 14 residues. Trimming cost V 1 base and J 7 bases; bases outside gene matches: 7. This chain's CDR3 is CASSLGRGSLEQYF. The CDR3 DNA sequence: TGTGCCAGCAGTTTAGGCAGGGGGTCTCTGGAGCAGTACTTC.

This clonotype was seen only a few times. The chain is built from TRBV4-3 and TRBJ2-4; D might be TRBD2 (7 bases). Germline V CDR1 and CDR2: LGHNA, YSLEER. With 4 bases removed from V and 11 bases from J, the gap between germline ends came to 15 bases. This CDR3 spans 13 amino acids. CDR3 region: CASSPRGGGLQYF. CDR3 nucleotides: TGCGCCAGCAGCCCCCGAGGGGGGGGCCTTCAGTACTTC.

Comment on this clonotype: Just one base apart from a much larger clone, this may be a read error. V gene TRBV5-6 combines with J gene TRBJ2-3; the D gene is possibly TRBD2 (5 bases). Germline lookup yields CDR1 SGHDT and CDR2 YYEEEE. CDR3 length equals 14 residues. Trimming removed 5 bases from V and 6 bases from J, with 16 bases in between. As DNA, the CDR3 is TGTGCCAGCAGTTTTCTCACAACTAGTGATACGCAGTATTTT. This sequence encodes CASSFLTTSDTQYF.

J is TRBJ1-5 and V is TRBV2; D gene ambiguous. Germline CDR1 and CDR2: SNHLY and FYNNEI. The CDR3 has 14 residues. V lost 4 bases to trimming and J lost 0 bases, with 7 bases between them. DNA of the CDR3: TGTGCCAGCAGTGTTTTAGATAGCAATCAGCCCCAGCATTTT. This translates into CASSVLDSNQPQHF.

This clonotype was counted ten times or more. V usage is TRBV4-1 and J usage is TRBJ2-1, with 9 bases aligning to TRBD2. This CDR3 has 16 amino acids. The junction had 9 bases not matched to a gene; V was cut back by 1 base and J by 8 bases. Germline CDR1 is MGHRA and CDR2 is YSYEKL. As DNA, the CDR3 is TGCGCCAGCAGCCAAGGGAGTAGCGGGGGAGGCGATGAGCAGTTCTTC. Its translation: CASSQGSSGGGDEQFF.

This clonotype was recorded at least ten times. The rearrangement uses TRBV5-1 and TRBJ2-3, with no clear D. CDR1 is SGHRS, CDR2 YFSETQ, per germline. Trimming shortened V by 2 bases and J by 0 bases, and 7 bases separated the two germline ends. The CDR3 runs 14 residues. The CDR3 sequence: CASSFRRSTDTQYF. The CDR3 DNA is TGCGCCAGCAGCTTCCGCAGAAGCACAGATACGCAGTATTTT.

The sample holds many counts of this clonotype. This chain connects TRBV4-2 to TRBJ2-7; D unclear. Germline V gives CDR1 LGHNA, CDR2 YNFKEQ. The CDR3 covers 14 residues. Trimming cost V 0 bases and J 1 base, with 7 bases left between them. The CDR3 region is CASSQDLGSYEQYF. The DNA of the CDR3 is TGTGCCAGCAGCCAAGATCTGGGTTCCTACGAGCAGTACTTC.

This clonotype was counted many times. The chain's CDR3 is CASSQEGQGYYEQYF. CDR3 in DNA: TGTGCCAGCAGCCAGGAAGGACAGGGTTACTACGAGCAGTACTTC. The chain has TRBV7-9 and TRBJ2-7; TRBD1 agrees at 8 bases. Trimming at V came to 5 bases and at J to 3 bases, leaving 9 bases not matched to a gene. This CDR3 is 15 amino acids long. Germline CDR1 SEHNR, CDR2 FQNEAQ (reference sequence).

This clonotype has at least ten counts. This sequence joins TRBV9 and TRBJ1-6; possible D gene TRBD1, 5 bases. The CDR3 sequence is 15 residues long. Germline CDR1 SGDLS, CDR2 YYNGEE. V lost 3 bases and J lost 4, with 11 bases in between. Written as DNA, the CDR3 is TGTGCCAGCAGCGGGGGCAGCACTTATAATTCACCCCTCCACTTT. Amino acid sequence: CASSGGSTYNSPLHF. Drawing the rest from reference TRBV9 and TRBJ1-6, the complete variable domain is DSGVTQTPKHLITATGQRVTLRCSPRSGDLSVYWYQQSLDQGLQFLIQYYNGEERAKGNILERFSAQQFPDLHSELNLSSLELGDSALYFCASSGGSTYNSPLHFGNGTRLTVT.